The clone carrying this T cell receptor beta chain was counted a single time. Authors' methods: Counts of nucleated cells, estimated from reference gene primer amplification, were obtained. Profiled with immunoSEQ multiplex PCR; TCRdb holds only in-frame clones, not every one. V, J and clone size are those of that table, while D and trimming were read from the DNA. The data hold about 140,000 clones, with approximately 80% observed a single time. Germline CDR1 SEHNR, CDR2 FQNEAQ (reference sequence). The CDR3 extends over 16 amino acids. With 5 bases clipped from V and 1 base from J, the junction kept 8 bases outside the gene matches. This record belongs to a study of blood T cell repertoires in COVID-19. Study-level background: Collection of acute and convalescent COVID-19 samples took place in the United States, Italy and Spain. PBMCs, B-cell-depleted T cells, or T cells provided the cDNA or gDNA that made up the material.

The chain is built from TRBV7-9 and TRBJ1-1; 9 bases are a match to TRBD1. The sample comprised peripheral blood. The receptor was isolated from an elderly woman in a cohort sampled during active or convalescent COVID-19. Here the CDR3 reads CASSRPGQGSNTEAFF. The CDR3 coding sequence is TGTGCCAGCAGCCGCCCGGGACAGGGATCGAACACTGAAGCTTTCTTT. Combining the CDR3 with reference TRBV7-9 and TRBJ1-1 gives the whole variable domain DTGVSQNPRHKITKRGQNVTFRCDPISEHNRLYWYRQTLGQGPEFLTYFQNEAQLEKSRLLSDRFSAERPKGSFSTLEIQRTEQGDSAMYLCASSRPGQGSNTEAFFGQGTRLTVV.